This T cell receptor (beta chain) stems from a study of T-cell reconstitution after alpha-beta-depleted transplantation in children. Findings and caveats of the study: The main origin of T-cell counts and diversity one year after transplant was newly produced T cells.

This clonotype showed up many times. What it binds is not known. Preparing the TCRbeta library involved the use of unique molecular identifiers. TCRdb re-called the PCR reads through MiXCR, storing one row per CDR3 protein. The sample lists roughly 500,000 distinct CDR3 sequences, about 10% occurring once. The clonotype was recovered from a child aged 2 to 15 with inherited bone marrow failure, due to receive a stem cell transplant. The sequenced sample was PBMCs, obtained before TCRalphabeta/CD19-depleted stem cell transplant.

In DNA form, the CDR3 reads TGTGCCAGCAGTTACTGGGGTCCTTATGTAGGGACAAGGGGCGCTGAAGCTTTCTTT. It is translated as CASSYWGPYVGTRGAEAFF. The chain recombines TRBV6-5 with TRBJ1-1, with D perhaps TRBD1 (6 bases). The length of the CDR3 is 19 residues. The V gene's germline CDR1 is MNHEY and CDR2 SVGAGI. Trimming took 1 base from V and 6 from J, leaving 27 bases between them.